This TCR beta chain was sequenced in a study of T cells in Graves' hyperthyroidism and ophthalmopathy (dated by TCRdb to between 2018 and 2021). Turning to the overall study: Peripheral blood was collected at initial diagnosis, before any treatment. The study also compared thyroid tissue and blood T-cell repertoires from five or six Graves' hyperthyroidism patients. The 100 discovery patients were divided at random into training and test sets in a 7:3 ratio. Prospective prediction of ophthalmopathy was tested in an independent validation cohort consisting of fewer than 20 hyperthyroidism patients and some 17 patients who later progressed to ophthalmopathy. Following sampling, methimazole starting at 30 mg daily was given to hyperthyroidism patients, and high-dose intravenous methylprednisolone was given to ophthalmopathy patients. A discovery cohort of about a hundred patients, 43 with Graves' ophthalmopathy and roughly 59 with stable Graves' hyperthyroidism, was used to find distinguishing TCR V-J signatures. The paper describes TCR Vbeta CDR3 sequencing of 140 or so peripheral blood samples, made up of fewer than 50 ophthalmopathy patients, some 80 hyperthyroidism patients and some 17 progressor patients. The full study reports these points: Most expanded thyroid clonotypes (frequency above 0.001) were also found in blood, which suggests that blood repertoires may mirror thyroid immune responses. A model built on a 13 V-J signature distinguished ophthalmopathy from stable hyperthyroidism, reaching 85% to 90% sensitivity and 81.08% specificity in cross-validation and 80%/75% in testing. In validation, the model predicted progression to ophthalmopathy with approximately 71% sensitivity and 72% to 85% specificity, a median of around six months before onset. No statistical method was used to set the sample size in advance, and investigators knew the group allocation.

The TCR beta CDR3 regions were amplified from RNA transcripts. For the first round of RT-PCR on the TCR CDR3, the HTBI primer set was used together with the Qiagen OneStep RT-PCR kit. Libraries were constructed in a second round of multiplex PCR, after which size selection and purification were performed. Sequencing of the libraries was done on an Illumina HiSeq2000 using paired-end 100 bp reads. Per the source publication's procedure: SOAPnuke was used to process the raw data, throwing out any read that contained adapters or uncalled bases, had a mean Phred below 15, or lacked an exact constant-primer or identifier match. COPE v1.2.5 was used to merge the high-quality paired reads, and each unique nucleotide sequence was defined as a clonotype. MiTCR v1.1 was used to align clonotypes to the IMGT TRBV, TRBD and TRBJ reference segments. The analysis included only V-J combinations with a frequency above 0.0001, which together covered roughly 99% of the repertoires. A TCS score was defined as the ratio between F50 (clonal expansion) and ExV (chaos), using BLOSUM62-based TCRdist between CDR3 peptides within each V-J. Welch's t-statistics and random forest reduced 450 to 600 V-J features to 10 to 15, which were used in a naive Bayes classifier (R e1071). TCRdb trimmed the raw reads at Q25, called clones with MiXCR and kept productive beta chains. Each entry is one CDR3 protein sequence, shown with its most common DNA and genes. The V and J calls were determined by TCRdb, not by the authors. This sample lists about 330,000 distinct CDR3 sequences; approximately 14% were detected once. The top ten clones comprise 30% to 40% of the sample.

This clonotype was counted at least ten times. It has no known antigen specificity. No base qualities exist here, and no much larger clone lies one base off it. The germline V gene sets CDR1 to SGDLS and CDR2 to YYNGEE. Counted from cysteine to phenylalanine, this CDR3 has 18 amino acids. The only DNA kept is the CDR3, 54 bases in frame from the first base. Trimmed from V: 0 bases; trimmed from J: 2 bases; junction bases lacking a gene match: 10. In the ophthalmopathy patients, disease was moderately to severely active, with a Clinical Activity Score of 3 or more, a NOSPECS grade of 4 or more, and a duration of less than 3 months. Exclusion was applied to patients with uncontrolled infections, other autoimmune diseases, pregnancy or lactation. Diagnoses were based on clinical symptoms, serum thyroxine and TRAb, thyroid ultrasound and orbital computed tomography. PBMCs were separated from roughly 9.3 ml of fresh peripheral blood using Ficoll-Paque density gradient centrifugation. Total RNA was extracted with Trizol reagent, and quality was checked on an Agilent 2100 Bioanalyzer.

This chain is built from TRBV9 and TRBJ2-1, with 8 bases in between that match TRBD2. The receptor was isolated from a woman in her forties with Graves' ophthalmopathy. The sample taken for sequencing was blood. At the DNA level, the sequence is TGTGCCAGCAGCGTAGTTGCGGGAGGCCCCGTGGCCTACAATGAGCAGTTCTTC. It translates to CASSVVAGGPVAYNEQFF.